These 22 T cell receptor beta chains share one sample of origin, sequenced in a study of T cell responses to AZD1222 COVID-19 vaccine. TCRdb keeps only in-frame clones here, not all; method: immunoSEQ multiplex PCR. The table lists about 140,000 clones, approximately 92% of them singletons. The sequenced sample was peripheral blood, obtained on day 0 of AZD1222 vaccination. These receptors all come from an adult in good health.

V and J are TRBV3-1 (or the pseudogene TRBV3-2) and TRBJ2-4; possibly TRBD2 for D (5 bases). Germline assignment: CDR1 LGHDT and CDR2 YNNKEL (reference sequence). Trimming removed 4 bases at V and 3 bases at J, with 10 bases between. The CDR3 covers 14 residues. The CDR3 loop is CASSLGGGKNIQYF. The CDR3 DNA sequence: TGTGCCAGCAGCCTTGGAGGTGGCAAAAACATTCAGTACTTC.

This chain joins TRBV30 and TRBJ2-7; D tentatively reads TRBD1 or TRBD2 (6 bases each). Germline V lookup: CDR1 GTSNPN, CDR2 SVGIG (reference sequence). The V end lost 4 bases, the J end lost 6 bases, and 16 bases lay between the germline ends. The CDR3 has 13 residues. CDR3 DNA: TGTGCCTGGATGCAGGGGCCAGCGGGCGAGCAGTACTTC. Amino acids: CAWMQGPAGEQYF.

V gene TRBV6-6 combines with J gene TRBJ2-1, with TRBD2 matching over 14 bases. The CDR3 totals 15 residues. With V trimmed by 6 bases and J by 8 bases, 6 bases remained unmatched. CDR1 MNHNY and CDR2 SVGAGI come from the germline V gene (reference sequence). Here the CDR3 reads CASRRGTSGGDEQFF. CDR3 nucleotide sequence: TGTGCCAGCAGAAGAGGGACTAGCGGGGGCGATGAGCAGTTCTTC.

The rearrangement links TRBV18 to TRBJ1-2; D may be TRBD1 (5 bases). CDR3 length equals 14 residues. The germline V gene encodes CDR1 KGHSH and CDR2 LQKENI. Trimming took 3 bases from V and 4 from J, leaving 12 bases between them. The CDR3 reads CASSPETDTYGYTF. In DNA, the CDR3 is TGTGCCAGCTCACCCGAGACAGACACCTATGGCTACACCTTC.

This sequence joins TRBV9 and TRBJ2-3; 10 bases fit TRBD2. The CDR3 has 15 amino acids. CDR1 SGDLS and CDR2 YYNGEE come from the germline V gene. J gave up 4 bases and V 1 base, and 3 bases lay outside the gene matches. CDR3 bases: TGTGCCAGCAGCGTAACTAGCGGGGTATCAGATACGCAGTATTTT. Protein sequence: CASSVTSGVSDTQYF.

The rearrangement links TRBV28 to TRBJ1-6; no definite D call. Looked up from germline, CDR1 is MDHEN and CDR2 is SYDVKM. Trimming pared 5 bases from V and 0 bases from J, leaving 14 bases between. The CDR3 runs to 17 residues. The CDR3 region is CASSPPHSSSYNSPLHF. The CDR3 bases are TGTGCCAGCAGTCCACCCCATTCGAGCTCCTATAATTCACCCCTCCACTTT.

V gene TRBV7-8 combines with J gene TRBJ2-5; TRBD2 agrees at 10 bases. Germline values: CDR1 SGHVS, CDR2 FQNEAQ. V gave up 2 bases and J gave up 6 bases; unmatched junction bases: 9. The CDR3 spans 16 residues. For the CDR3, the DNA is TGTGCCAGCAGCTTACCCAGAAGCGGGGGGGCCAAGACCCAGTACTTC. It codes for CASSLPRSGGAKTQYF.

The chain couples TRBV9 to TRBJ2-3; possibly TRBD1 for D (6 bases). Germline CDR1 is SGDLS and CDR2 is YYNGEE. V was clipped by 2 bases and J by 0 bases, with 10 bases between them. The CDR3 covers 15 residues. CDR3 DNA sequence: TGTGCCAGCAGCGTGCTGGGGGCTAGCACAGATACGCAGTATTTT. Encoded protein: CASSVLGASTDTQYF. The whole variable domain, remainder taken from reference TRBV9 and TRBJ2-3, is DSGVTQTPKHLITATGQRVTLRCSPRSGDLSVYWYQQSLDQGLQFLIQYYNGEERAKGNILERFSAQQFPDLHSELNLSSLELGDSALYFCASSVLGASTDTQYFGPGTRLTVL.

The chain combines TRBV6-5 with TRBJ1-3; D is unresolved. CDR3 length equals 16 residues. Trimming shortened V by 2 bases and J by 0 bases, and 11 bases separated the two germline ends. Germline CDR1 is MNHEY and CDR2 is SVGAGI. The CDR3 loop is CASSYSVTSSGNTIYF. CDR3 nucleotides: TGTGCCAGCAGTTACAGTGTGACGAGCTCTGGAAACACCATATATTTT.

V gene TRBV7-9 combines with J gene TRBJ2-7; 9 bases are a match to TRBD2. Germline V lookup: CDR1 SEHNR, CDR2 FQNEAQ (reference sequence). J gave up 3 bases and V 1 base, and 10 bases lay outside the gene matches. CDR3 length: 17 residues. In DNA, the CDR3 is TGTGCCAGCAGCTTAGGAGAAAGGCGGGAGGGCCTCTACGAGCAGTACTTC. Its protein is CASSLGERREGLYEQYF.

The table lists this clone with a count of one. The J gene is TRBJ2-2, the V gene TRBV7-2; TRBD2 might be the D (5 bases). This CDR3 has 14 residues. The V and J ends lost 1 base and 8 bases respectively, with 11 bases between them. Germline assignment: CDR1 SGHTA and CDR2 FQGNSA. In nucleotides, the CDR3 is TGTGCCAGCAGCTTAGGGAGGTCGCAGGGGGAGCTGTTTTTT. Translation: CASSLGRSQGELFF.

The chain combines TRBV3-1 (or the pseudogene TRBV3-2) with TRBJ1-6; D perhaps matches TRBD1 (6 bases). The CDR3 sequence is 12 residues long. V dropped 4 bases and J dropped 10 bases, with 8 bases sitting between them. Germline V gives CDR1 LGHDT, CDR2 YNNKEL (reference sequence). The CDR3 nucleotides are TGTGCCAGCAGCCCCCAGGGGTCACCCCTCCACTTT. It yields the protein CASSPQGSPLHF.

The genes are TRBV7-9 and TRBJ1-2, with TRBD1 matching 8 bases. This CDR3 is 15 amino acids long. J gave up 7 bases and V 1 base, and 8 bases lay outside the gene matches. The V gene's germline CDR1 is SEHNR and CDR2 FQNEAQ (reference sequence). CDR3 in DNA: TGTGCCAGCAGCTTAGGGACAGGGAAATCCATTGGCTACACCTTC. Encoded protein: CASSLGTGKSIGYTF. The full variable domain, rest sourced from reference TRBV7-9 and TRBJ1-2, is DTGVSQNPRHKITKRGQNVTFRCDPISEHNRLYWYRQTLGQGPEFLTYFQNEAQLEKSRLLSDRFSAERPKGSFSTLEIQRTEQGDSAMYLCASSLGTGKSIGYTFGSGTRLTVV.

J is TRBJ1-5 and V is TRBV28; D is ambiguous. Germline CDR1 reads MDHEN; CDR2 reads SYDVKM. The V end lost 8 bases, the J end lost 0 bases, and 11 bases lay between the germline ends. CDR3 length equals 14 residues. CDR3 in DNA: TGTGCCAGCCAAAAGAGTTATAGCAATCAGCCCCAGCATTTT. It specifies CASQKSYSNQPQHF.

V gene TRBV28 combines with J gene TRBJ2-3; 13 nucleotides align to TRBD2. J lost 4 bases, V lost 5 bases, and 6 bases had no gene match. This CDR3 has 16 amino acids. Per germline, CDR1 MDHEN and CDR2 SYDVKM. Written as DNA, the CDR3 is TGTGCCAGCAGTCCTCGGACTAGCGGGAGACCAGATACGCAGTATTTT. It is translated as CASSPRTSGRPDTQYF.

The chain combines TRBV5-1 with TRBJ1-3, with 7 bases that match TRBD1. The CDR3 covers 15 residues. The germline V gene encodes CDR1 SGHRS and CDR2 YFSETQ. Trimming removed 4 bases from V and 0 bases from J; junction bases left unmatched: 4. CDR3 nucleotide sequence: TGCGCCAGCAGCACGACAGGGAGCTCTGGAAACACCATATATTTT. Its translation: CASSTTGSSGNTIYF.

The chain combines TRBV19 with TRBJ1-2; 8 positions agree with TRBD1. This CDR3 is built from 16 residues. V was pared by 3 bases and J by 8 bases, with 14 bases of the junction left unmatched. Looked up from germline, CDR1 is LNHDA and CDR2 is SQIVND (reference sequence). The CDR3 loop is CASSIGRVTGGRGYTF. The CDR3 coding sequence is TGTGCCAGTAGTATCGGTCGGGTAACAGGGGGAAGAGGCTACACCTTC.

DNA for the CDR3: TGTGCCAGCAGGGCCGGACAGAGCCCTGAAGCTTTCTTT. Protein: CASRAGQSPEAFF. The chain recombines TRBV6-5 with TRBJ1-1; perhaps TRBD1 as D (6 bases). The CDR3 loop spans 13 amino acids. The V and J ends lost 6 bases and 6 bases respectively, with 14 bases between them. Germline V gene data show CDR1 as MNHEY and CDR2 as SVGAGI.

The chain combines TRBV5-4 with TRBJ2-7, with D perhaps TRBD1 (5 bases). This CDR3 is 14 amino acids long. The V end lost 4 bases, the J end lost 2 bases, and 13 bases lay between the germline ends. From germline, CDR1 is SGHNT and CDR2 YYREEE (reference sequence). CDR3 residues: CASSTVDRTYEQYF. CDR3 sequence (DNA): TGTGCCAGCAGCACTGTCGACAGAACCTACGAGCAGTACTTC.

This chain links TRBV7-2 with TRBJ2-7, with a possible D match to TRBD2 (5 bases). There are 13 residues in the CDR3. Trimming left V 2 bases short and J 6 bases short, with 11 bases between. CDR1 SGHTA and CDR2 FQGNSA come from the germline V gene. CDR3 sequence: CASSLRREGEQYF. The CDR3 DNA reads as TGTGCCAGCAGCTTACGCCGCGAGGGCGAGCAGTACTTC.

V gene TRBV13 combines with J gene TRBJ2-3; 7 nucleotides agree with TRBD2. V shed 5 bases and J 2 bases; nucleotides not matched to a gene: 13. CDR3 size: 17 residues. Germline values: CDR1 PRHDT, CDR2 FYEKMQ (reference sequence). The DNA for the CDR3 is TGTGCCAGCAGCGCGGGGGTTGCGGGGGTAAACACAGATACGCAGTATTTT. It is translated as CASSAGVAGVNTDTQYF. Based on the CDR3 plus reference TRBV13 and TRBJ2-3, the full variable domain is AAGVIQSPRHLIKEKRETATLKCYPIPRHDTVYWYQQGPGQDPQFLISFYEKMQSDKGSIPDRFSAQQFSDYHSELNMSSLELGDSALYFCASSAGVAGVNTDTQYFGPGTRLTVL.

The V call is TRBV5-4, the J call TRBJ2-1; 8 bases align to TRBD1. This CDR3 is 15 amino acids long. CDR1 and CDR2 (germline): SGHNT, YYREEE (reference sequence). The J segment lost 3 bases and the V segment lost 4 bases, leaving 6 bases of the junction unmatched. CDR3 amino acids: CASSPRDRNYNEQFF. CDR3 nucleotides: TGTGCCAGCAGCCCCCGGGACAGGAACTACAATGAGCAGTTCTTC. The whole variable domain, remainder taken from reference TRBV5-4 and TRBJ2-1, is ETGVTQSPTHLIKTRGQQVTLRCSSQSGHNTVSWYQQALGQGPQFIFQYYREEENGRGNFPPRFSGLQFPNYSSELNVNALELDDSALYLCASSPRDRNYNEQFFGPGTRLTVL.